The clone carrying this T cell receptor beta chain was observed a few times. The antigen is not known. TCRdb re-analysed the reads in MiXCR, keeping a single row per CDR3 protein. The data contain 650,000 to 850,000 distinct CDR3 sequences, 25% to 35% of them singletons. V gave up 4 bases and J gave up 8 bases; unmatched junction bases: 7. Germline V CDR1 and CDR2: LGHNT, FRNRAP. There are 13 residues in the CDR3. The entry originates in a study of T cell repertoires in cytomegalovirus infection. On the study more broadly: Selection of CMV epitopes for the study included recently identified HLA-C-restricted and well-studied HLA-B-restricted ones. Through public TCR beta signatures, both CMV infection and matching HLA type were indicated. Notes on the study in general: Carriage of CMV together with the relevant HLA was identifiable through cumulative public TCR beta family frequency. CMV-specific TCR beta clonotypes restricted by HLA-C were the ones dominating the ex vivo response.

The source of this sequence is a human donor in good health (CMV status not recorded). Some clones in this sample may be carry-over from other donors' samples. The sequencing used cultured CD8+ T cells from PBMCs, collected from culture after CMV antigen stimulation. The chain is built from TRBV12-5 and TRBJ1-1; 7 nucleotides agree with TRBD1. The CDR3 sequence is CASGSDRVTEAFF. In DNA form, the CDR3 reads TGTGCTAGTGGTTCTGACAGGGTCACCGAAGCTTTCTTT.